This entry lists 4 T cell receptor beta chains sequenced from one sample in a study of T-cell memory formation after mild COVID-19. MiXCR, applied by TCRdb to the 5' RACE reads, yields one record per CDR3 protein. The data show under 60,000 distinct CDR3 sequences, over 8.5% seen once. Sample: PBMCs or a T cell subset sorted from them (not recorded which). Receptor source: an adult woman who had mild COVID-19 (a few samples of this study predate the infection). Cell type and time point are not known.

This sequence joins TRBV7-8 and TRBJ2-2; D gene ambiguous. Deletions cut 0 bases from V and 1 base from J, with 9 bases between. The germline CDR1 and CDR2 sequences are SGHVS and FQNEAQ. The CDR3 contains 16 residues. CDR3 sequence reads: CASSLAIRRNTGELFF. In DNA form, the CDR3 reads TGTGCCAGCAGCTTAGCGATCCGGCGGAACACCGGGGAGCTGTTTTTT.

This clonotype was counted at least ten times. The chain has TRBV2 and TRBJ2-1; no clear D gene. This CDR3 is 12 amino acids long. The germline V gene encodes CDR1 SNHLY and CDR2 FYNNEI. The V and J ends lost 2 bases and 3 bases respectively, with 2 bases between them. The CDR3 here is CASSENYNEQFF. The DNA for the CDR3 is TGTGCCAGCAGTGAAAACTACAATGAGCAGTTCTTC. Combining the CDR3 with reference TRBV2 and TRBJ2-1 gives the whole variable domain EPEVTQTPSHQVTQMGQEVILRCVPISNHLYFYWYRQILGQKVEFLVSFYNNEISEKSEIFDDQFSVERPDGSNFTLKIRSTKLEDSAMYFCASSENYNEQFFGPGTRLTVL.

Only a few counts were recorded for this clonotype. J is TRBJ1-2 and V is TRBV29-1; D is unresolved. Between the trimmed V and J ends, which lost 4 bases and 4 bases, there was a span of 10 bases. The CDR3 runs to 12 residues. CDR1 is SQVTM, CDR2 ANQGSEA, per germline. DNA for the CDR3: TGCAGCGTTGCGGACGGCCCCTATGGCTACACCTTC. Its protein is CSVADGPYGYTF.

This clonotype appeared a few times. V is TRBV20-1 and J is TRBJ2-2, with D possibly matching TRBD2 (6 bases). Germline assignment: CDR1 DFQATT and CDR2 SNEGSKA (reference sequence). Deletions cut 3 bases from V and 7 bases from J, with 12 bases between. CDR3 length: 13 amino acids. The CDR3 DNA reads as TGCAGTGCTAGTGGAGGGCCGGGCGGGGAGCTGTTTTTT. Translated: CSASGGPGGELFF.